Listed here are 4 T cell receptor beta chains from one sample, sequenced in a study of shared clonotypes between healthy human individuals (dated by TCRdb to the early 2020s). The library was built by means of the immunoSEQ multiplex PCR assay. This immuneACCESS table, as held by TCRdb, lists in-frame sequences with V and J called but not all clones. Of the missing ones, under half trace to an unresolved V gene in checked studies; the others have no known cause. The sample profile shows about 2.1 million clones; under 95% of them were found once. The ten largest clones capture under 2% of the sample. For the CD8 naive samples, CD45RO-negative cells were positively selected for CCR7, yielding a CD45RA+CCR7+ population from which TemRA cells were excluded. The sample consisted of naive CD8+ T cells from PBMCs. Explained via the paper, the cell subset or site label denotes: CD45RA+CCR7+. The receptors derive from a man aged 18 to 29 in good health. Some clones in this sample may be carry-over from other donors' samples.

This sequence joins TRBV5-1 and TRBJ2-7; D uncertain. CDR1 is SGHRS and CDR2 is YFSETQ in the germline V gene. Trimming stripped 0 bases from V and 6 bases from J, with 13 bases between. There are 14 residues in the CDR3. The CDR3 DNA follows: TGCGCCAGCAGCTTGGCGGGCTACTTCGTCGAGCAGTACTTC. It translates to CASSLAGYFVEQYF.

V usage is TRBV7-2 and J usage is TRBJ2-1; D call uncertain. V lost 3 bases and J 8 bases, leaving 8 bases between the germline ends. This CDR3 spans 12 amino acids. The germline gives CDR1 SGHTA, CDR2 FQGNSA. CDR3 nucleotide sequence: TGTGCCAGCAGCTTTTACAGCTATGAGCAGTTCTTC. Translation gives CASSFYSYEQFF.

J is TRBJ2-7 and V is TRBV6-4; TRBD1 matches at 9 bases. CDR3 size: 15 residues. CDR1 and CDR2 from the germline V gene are MRHNA and SNTAGT. The J segment lost 2 bases and the V segment lost 2 bases, leaving 4 bases of the junction unmatched. The CDR3 region is CASSDPDRGTYEQYF. CDR3 DNA: TGTGCCAGCAGTGACCCGGACAGGGGAACCTACGAGCAGTACTTC.

This rearrangement joins TRBV28 to TRBJ1-4; D is undetermined. Germline CDR1 reads MDHEN; CDR2 reads SYDVKM. Deletions cut 4 bases from V and 7 bases from J, with 16 bases between. The CDR3 runs 15 residues. Here the CDR3 DNA reads TGTGCCAGCAGTTCTAGGACCGTTGTTGGTGAAAAACTGTTTTTT. This gives the protein CASSSRTVVGEKLFF. Full variable domain (rest looked up from reference TRBV28 and TRBJ1-4): DVKVTQSSRYLVKRTGEKVFLECVQDMDHENMFWYRQDPGLGLRLIYFSYDVKMKEKGDIPEGYSVSREKKERFSLILESASTNQTSMYLCASSSRTVVGEKLFFGSGTQLSVL.